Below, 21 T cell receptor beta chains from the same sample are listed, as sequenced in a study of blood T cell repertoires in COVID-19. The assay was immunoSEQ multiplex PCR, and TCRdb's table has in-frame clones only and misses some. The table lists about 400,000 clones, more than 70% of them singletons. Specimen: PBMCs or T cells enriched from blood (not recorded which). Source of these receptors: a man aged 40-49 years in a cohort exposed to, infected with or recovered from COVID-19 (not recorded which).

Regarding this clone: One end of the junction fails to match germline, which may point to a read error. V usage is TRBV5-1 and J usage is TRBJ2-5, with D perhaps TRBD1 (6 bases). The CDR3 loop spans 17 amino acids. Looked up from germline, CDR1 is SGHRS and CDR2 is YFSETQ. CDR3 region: CASTLRGSGSGQETQYF. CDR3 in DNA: TGCGCCAGCACCTTGAGGGGGAGCGGAAGCGGCCAAGAGACCCAGTACTTC.

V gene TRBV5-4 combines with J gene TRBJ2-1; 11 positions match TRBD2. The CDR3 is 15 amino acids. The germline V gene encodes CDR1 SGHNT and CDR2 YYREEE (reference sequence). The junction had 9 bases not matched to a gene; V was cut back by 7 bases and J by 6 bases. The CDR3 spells CASSRTSGSFNEQFF. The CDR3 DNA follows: TGTGCCAGCTCCCGAACTAGCGGGAGTTTCAATGAGCAGTTCTTC.

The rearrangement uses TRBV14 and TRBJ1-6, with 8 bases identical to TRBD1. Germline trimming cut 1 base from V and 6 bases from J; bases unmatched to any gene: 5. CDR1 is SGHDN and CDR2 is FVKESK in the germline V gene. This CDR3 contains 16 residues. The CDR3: CASSQGTGGRNSPLHF. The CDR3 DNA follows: TGTGCCAGCAGCCAAGGAACAGGGGGGCGTAATTCACCCCTCCACTTT.

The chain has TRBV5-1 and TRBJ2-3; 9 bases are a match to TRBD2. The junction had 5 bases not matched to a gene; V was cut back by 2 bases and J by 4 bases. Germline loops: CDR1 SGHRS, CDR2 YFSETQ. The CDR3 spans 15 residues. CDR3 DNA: TGCGCCAGCAGCTTTAGCGGGAGAAGGGCAGATACGCAGTATTTT. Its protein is CASSFSGRRADTQYF.

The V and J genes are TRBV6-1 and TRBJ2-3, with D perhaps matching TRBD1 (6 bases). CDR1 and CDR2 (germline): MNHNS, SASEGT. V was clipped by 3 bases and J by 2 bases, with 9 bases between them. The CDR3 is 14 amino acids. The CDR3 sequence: CASSDRGLTDTQYF. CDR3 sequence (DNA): TGTGCCAGCAGTGACAGGGGTCTCACAGATACGCAGTATTTT.

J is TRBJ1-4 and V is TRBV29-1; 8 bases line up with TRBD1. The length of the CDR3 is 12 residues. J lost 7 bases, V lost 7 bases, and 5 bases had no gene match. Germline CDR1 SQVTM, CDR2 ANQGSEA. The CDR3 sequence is CSAGQGVEKLFF. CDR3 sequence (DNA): TGCAGCGCCGGACAGGGAGTTGAAAAACTGTTTTTT.

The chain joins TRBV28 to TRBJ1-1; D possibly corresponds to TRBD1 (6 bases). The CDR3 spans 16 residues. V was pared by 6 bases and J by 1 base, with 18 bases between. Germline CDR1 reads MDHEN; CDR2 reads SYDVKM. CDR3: CASRPTGLRRNTEAFF. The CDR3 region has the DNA TGTGCCAGCAGGCCCACAGGGCTAAGACGGAACACTGAAGCTTTCTTT.

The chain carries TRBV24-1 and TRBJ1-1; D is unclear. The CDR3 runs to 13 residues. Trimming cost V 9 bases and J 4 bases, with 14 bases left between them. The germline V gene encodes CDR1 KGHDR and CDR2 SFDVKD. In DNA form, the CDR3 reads TGTGCCACCTCCCTGGGAGCGTCCACTGAAGCTTTCTTT. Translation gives CATSLGASTEAFF.

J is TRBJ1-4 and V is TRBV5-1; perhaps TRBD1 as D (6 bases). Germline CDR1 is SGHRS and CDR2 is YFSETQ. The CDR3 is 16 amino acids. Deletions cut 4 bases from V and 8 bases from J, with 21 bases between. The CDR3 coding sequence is TGCGCCAGCAGCCCCCAGGGGCAGGGGATTCGGGAAAAACTGTTTTTT. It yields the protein CASSPQGQGIREKLFF.

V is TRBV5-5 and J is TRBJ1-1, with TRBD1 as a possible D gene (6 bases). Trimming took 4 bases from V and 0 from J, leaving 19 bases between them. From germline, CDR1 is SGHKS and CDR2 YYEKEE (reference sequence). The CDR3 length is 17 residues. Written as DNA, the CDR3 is TGTGCCAGCAGCCCCGGGGGGCAGCTAGTCATGAACACTGAAGCTTTCTTT. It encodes CASSPGGQLVMNTEAFF.

The CDR3 spells CASSPDSAYGYTF. The CDR3 DNA sequence: TGTGCCAGCAGCCCGGACAGCGCTTATGGCTACACCTTC. The chain recombines TRBV5-6 with TRBJ1-2; a weak D match, TRBD1 (6 bases). The CDR3 consists of 13 residues. CDR1 is SGHDT and CDR2 is YYEEEE in the germline V gene. V dropped 4 bases and J dropped 5 bases, with 12 bases sitting between them.

DNA for the CDR3: TGTGCCAGCAGTGAACCTAGCGGGAGGGCCTCTCCGTTCTTC. This sequence encodes CASSEPSGRASPFF. The V and J genes are TRBV6-1 and TRBJ2-1; 12 bases agree with TRBD2. V lost 2 bases and J lost 15; bases outside the gene matches: 8. Looked up from germline, CDR1 is MNHNS and CDR2 is SASEGT. This CDR3 has 14 residues.

CDR3 DNA sequence: TGTGCCAGTAGTTCCGGGACAGGTCGGTCCTTGTACACTGAAGCTTTCTTT. It yields the protein CASSSGTGRSLYTEAFF. The chain combines TRBV19 with TRBJ1-1; TRBD1 matches at 8 bases. Germline V gene data show CDR1 as LNHDA and CDR2 as SQIVND (reference sequence). After removal of 5 bases from V and 3 bases from J, the junction contained 14 bases not matched to a gene. This CDR3 has 17 amino acids.

CDR3 amino acids: CASNPTLGTSDDTQYF. DNA of the CDR3: TGTGCCAGCAATCCCACACTCGGGACTAGTGACGATACGCAGTATTTT. The J gene is TRBJ2-3, the V gene TRBV28; 8 nucleotides line up with TRBD2. With 7 bases clipped from V and 6 bases from J, the junction kept 15 bases outside the gene matches. This CDR3 spans 16 amino acids. Germline CDR1 MDHEN, CDR2 SYDVKM.

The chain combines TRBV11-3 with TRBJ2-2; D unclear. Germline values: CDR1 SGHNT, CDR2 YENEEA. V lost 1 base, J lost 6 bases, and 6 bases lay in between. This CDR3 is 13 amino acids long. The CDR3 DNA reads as TGTGCCAGCAGCTTAGGCAGCGCCGGGGAGCTGTTTTTT. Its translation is CASSLGSAGELFF.

This chain's CDR3 is CASSPINQGLWTEAFF. The CDR3 DNA reads TGCGCCAGCAGCCCGATTAACCAGGGTTTATGGACTGAAGCTTTCTTT. V and J are TRBV4-1 and TRBJ1-1; D might be TRBD1 (5 bases). Germline values: CDR1 MGHRA, CDR2 YSYEKL. V lost 4 bases and J lost 5, with 20 bases in between. This CDR3 is 16 amino acids long.

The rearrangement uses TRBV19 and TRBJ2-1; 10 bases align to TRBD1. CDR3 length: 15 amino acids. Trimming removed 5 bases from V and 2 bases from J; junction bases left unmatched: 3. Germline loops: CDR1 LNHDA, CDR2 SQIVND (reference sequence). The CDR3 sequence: CASSSGTGAYNEQFF. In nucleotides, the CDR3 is TGTGCCAGTAGTTCCGGGACAGGGGCCTACAATGAGCAGTTCTTC. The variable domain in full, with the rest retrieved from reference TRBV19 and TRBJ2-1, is DGGITQSPKYLFRKEGQNVTLSCEQNLNHDAMYWYRQDPGQGLRLIYYSQIVNDFQKGDIAEGYSVSREKKESFPLTVTSAQKNPTAFYLCASSSGTGAYNEQFFGPGTRLTVL.

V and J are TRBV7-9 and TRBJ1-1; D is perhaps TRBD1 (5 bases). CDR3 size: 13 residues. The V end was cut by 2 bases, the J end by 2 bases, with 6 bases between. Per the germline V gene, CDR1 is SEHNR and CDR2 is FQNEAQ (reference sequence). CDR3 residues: CASSLQGNTEAFF. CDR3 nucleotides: TGTGCCAGCAGCTTACAGGGCAACACTGAAGCTTTCTTT.

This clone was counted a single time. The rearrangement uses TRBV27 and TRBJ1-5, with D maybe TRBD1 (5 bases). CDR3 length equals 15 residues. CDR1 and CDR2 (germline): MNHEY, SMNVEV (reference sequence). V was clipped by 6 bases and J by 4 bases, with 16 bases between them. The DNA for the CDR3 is TGTGCCAGCAGCTTTCGACAGACCTCAAATCAGCCCCAGCATTTT. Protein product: CASSFRQTSNQPQHF.

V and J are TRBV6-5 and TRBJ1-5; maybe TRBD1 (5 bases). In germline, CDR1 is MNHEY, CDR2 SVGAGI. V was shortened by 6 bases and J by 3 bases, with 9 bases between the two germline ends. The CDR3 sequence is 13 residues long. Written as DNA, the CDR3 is TGTGCCAGCAGAGGACACATCAATCAGCCCCAGCATTTT. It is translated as CASRGHINQPQHF.

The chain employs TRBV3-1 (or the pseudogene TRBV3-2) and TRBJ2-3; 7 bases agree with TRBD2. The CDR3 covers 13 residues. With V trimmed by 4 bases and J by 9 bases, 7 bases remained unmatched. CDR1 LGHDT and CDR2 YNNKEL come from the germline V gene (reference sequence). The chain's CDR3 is CASSLVVGGTQYF. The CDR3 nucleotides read TGTGCCAGCAGCCTGGTAGTCGGGGGGACGCAGTATTTT.